This TCR beta chain was sequenced in a study of T-cell reconstitution after alpha-beta-depleted transplantation in children. Unique molecular identifiers were incorporated during preparation of the TCRbeta library. MiXCR was run by TCRdb on the PCR reads, yielding one entry per CDR3 protein. The sample consists of around 4,200 distinct CDR3 sequences, roughly a quarter of them appearing once. This clonotype has ten or more counts. Germline CDR1 is LGHDT and CDR2 is YNNKEL (reference sequence). The CDR3 runs to 18 residues. Trimming cost V 0 bases and J 4 bases, with 18 bases left between them. The chain couples TRBV3-1 to TRBJ2-2, with a weak D call TRBD1 (6 bases). The material was PBMCs, mostly from graft donor cells, obtained 60 days after TCRalphabeta/CD19-depleted stem cell transplant. The receptor was isolated from a boy under two years old who had a stem cell transplant for acute myeloid leukemia, so the T cells may come from the graft donor. The CDR3 region is CASSQDLRGDIRTGELFF. The CDR3 nucleotides read TGTGCCAGCAGCCAAGATCTTCGAGGGGACATACGCACCGGGGAGCTGTTTTTT.